This T cell receptor (beta chain) stems from a study of regulatory dendritic cells for organ transplantation (dated by TCRdb to the late 2010s). As for the study more broadly: Before and after allostimulation with regulatory or mature dendritic cells, TCRbeta repertoires were sequenced from sorted naive and memory CD4+ and CD8+ T cells.

About this clone: The antigen this receptor binds is unknown. Base qualities were left out, and no much larger clone turns up one base away.

FACS was used to sort CD4+ or CD8+ cells into naive T cells (CD45RA+) and memory T cells (CD45RO+). The T cells used for TCR sequencing were obtained from two healthy control subjects. Unstimulated sorted T cell subsets were used as baseline controls for the mixed lymphocyte reactions. The Qiagen DNeasy Blood & Tissue Kit was used for extraction of genomic DNA. The junction carries 10 bases between V and J, which are trimmed by 1 base and 6 bases respectively. From the germline V gene (reference sequence), CDR1 is SGHKS and CDR2 is YYEKEE. The CDR3 covers 14 residues, taking in both the cysteine and the phenylalanine. Just CDR3 DNA is preserved here, 42 bases in frame from base 1. What the authors observed across the whole study: Only a couple of subjects were sequenced, and the authors noted considerable between-individual heterogeneity in the alloreactive memory CD8+ T cell pool. Repertoires were highly diverse in naive CD4+ and CD8+ T cells, less diverse in memory cells, and most oligoclonal in memory CD8+ cells. Of the resting subsets, the one holding the most alloreactive TCR clonotypes was memory CD8+ T cells. Expansion of memory CD8+ clones was induced by allostimulation in both subjects, but more limited expansion appeared to be induced by regulatory dendritic cells than by mature dendritic cells.

A multiplexed two-step PCR with Vbeta-specific forward primers and Jbeta-specific reverse primers was used to amplify the TCRbeta CDR3 regions. The TCRbeta libraries were sequenced on an Illumina instrument via the immunoSEQ service. In the original analysis: IMGT annotation was used to assign V, D and J genes, and synthetic CDR3 analogues were used to correct counts for multiplex PCR bias. The immunoSEQ Analyzer calculated repertoire clonality as one minus the normalized Shannon entropy. Clonal expansion was defined by Fisher's exact test with Benjamini-Hochberg false discovery rate control, using two-tailed P<0.01. In TCRdb, the immuneACCESS table is reduced to in-frame sequences with V and J assigned. These tables do not hold every clone; where another copy was compared, an unresolved V gene accounts for under half, and the others remain unexplained. The DNA was the basis for D and trimming; V, J and clone size are from that table. Recorded for this sample are 30,000 to 40,000 clones; roughly 91% of them occurred a single time. Of the sample, under 0.075% is held by the ten largest clones.

This clonotype was obtained from a human donor in good health. The source material was naive CD4+ T cells from blood. The cell subset or site label, as the study defines it: CD45RA+ naive T cells. The rearrangement combines TRBV5-5 with TRBJ1-4; TRBD1 is a weak D gene call, 5 bases matching. The nucleotide sequence is TGTGCCAGCAGCTTGTTCGACAGTCATGAAAAACTGTTTTTT. This yields the protein CASSLFDSHEKLFF.